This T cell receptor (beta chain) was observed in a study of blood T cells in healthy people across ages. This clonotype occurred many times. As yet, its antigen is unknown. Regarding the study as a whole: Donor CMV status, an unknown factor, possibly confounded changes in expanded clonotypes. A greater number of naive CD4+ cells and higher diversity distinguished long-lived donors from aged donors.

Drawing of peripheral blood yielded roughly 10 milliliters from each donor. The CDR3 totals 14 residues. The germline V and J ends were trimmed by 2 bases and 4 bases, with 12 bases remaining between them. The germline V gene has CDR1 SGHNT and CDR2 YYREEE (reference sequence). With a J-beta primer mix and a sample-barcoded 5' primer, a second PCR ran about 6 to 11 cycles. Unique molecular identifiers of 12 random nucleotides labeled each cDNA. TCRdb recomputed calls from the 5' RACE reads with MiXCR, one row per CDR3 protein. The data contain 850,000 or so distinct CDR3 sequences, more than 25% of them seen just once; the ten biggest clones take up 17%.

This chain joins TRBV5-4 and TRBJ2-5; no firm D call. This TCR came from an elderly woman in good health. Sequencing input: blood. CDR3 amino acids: CASSLRSRLETQYF. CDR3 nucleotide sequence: TGTGCCAGCAGCTTACGAAGTCGGTTAGAGACCCAGTACTTC.